These T cell receptor beta chains were read from a single sample in a study of cytomegalovirus exposure and HLA in healthy donors. The data were produced by immunoSEQ multiplex PCR, yet TCRdb's version contains in-frame clones alone and is incomplete. The sample holds some 120,000 clones; around 70% are singletons and the top ten take over 5%. What was sequenced was PBMCs. The receptors derive from a man aged 35-49 years in good health and CMV-seropositive. The CDR3 runs from the conserved cysteine through the conserved F or W. A D gene is named only where the DNA matches it firmly. Where a row states a size, it is once, few, many or the class of an expanded clone; other rows omit it.

cdr3_aa cdr3_nt v_call clone_size j_call d_call
CSVGGYTGQEKLFF TGCAGCGTTGGGGGGTATACGGGACAAGAAAAACTGTTTTTT TRBV29-1 - TRBJ1-4 -
CASSAGTGRYEQYF TGTGCCAGCAGCGCCGGGACAGGGCGGTACGAGCAGTACTTC TRBV7-2 - TRBJ2-7 TRBD1
CASSMSPPRGRFTDTQYF TGTGCCAGTAGTATGTCTCCCCCCAGGGGGCGCTTCACAGATACGCAGTATTTT TRBV19 - TRBJ2-3 TRBD1
CASSLFGFLGNTIYF TGTGCCAGCAGCTTATTCGGGTTTCTGGGAAACACCATATATTTT TRBV7-9 - TRBJ1-3 -
CASSLRGENNEQFF TGTGCCAGCAGCCTACGGGGGGAGAACAATGAGCAGTTCTTC TRBV21-1 - TRBJ2-1 -
CASSETSGSSYNEQFF TGTGCCAGCAGCGAGACTAGCGGGAGCTCCTACAATGAGCAGTTCTTC TRBV9 - TRBJ2-1 TRBD2
CASALGGGQETQYF TGTGCTAGTGCTTTGGGGGGAGGGCAAGAGACCCAGTACTTC TRBV12-5 - TRBJ2-5 TRBD2
CASKGTGKNTGELFF TGTGCCAGTAAAGGGACAGGGAAGAACACCGGGGAGCTGTTTTTT TRBV19 - TRBJ2-2 TRBD1
CASSPGGGTGSYEQYF TGCGCCAGCAGCCCTGGGGGCGGGACAGGGTCCTACGAGCAGTACTTC TRBV5-1 - TRBJ2-7 TRBD1
CASSSGGLGNEQFF TGTGCCAGTAGCTCGGGGGGATTAGGAAATGAGCAGTTCTTC TRBV19 - TRBJ2-1 TRBD2
CASTPGGLAGVGNEQFF TGTGCTAGCACTCCGGGGGGACTAGCGGGAGTTGGAAATGAGCAATTCTTC TRBV7-7 - TRBJ2-1 TRBD2
CASSQVGQTYEQYF TGTGCCAGCAGCCAAGTAGGACAGACCTACGAGCAGTACTTC TRBV14 - TRBJ2-7 -
CASSLDRVTDTEAFF TGCGCCAGCAGCCTGGACAGGGTGACGGACACTGAAGCTTTCTTT TRBV5-1 - TRBJ1-1 TRBD1
CASSSPHDRGHYGYTF TGTGCCAGCAGTTCCCCTCATGACAGGGGCCACTATGGCTACACCTTC TRBV28 - TRBJ1-2 TRBD1
CASSLGVSNQPQHF TGTGCCAGCAGTCTCGGGGTTAGCAATCAGCCCCAGCATTTT TRBV2 few TRBJ1-5 -
CASSLFPGRGGNTIYF TGTGCCAGCAGTCTTTTCCCAGGGCGAGGAGGAAACACCATATATTTT TRBV2 - TRBJ1-3 -
CASSLTSGEQYF TGTGCCAGCAGCTTAACTAGCGGAGAGCAGTACTTC TRBV11-3 - TRBJ2-7 TRBD2
CASTGRTGGLTGELFF TGTGCCAGCACAGGGCGGACAGGGGGGCTTACCGGGGAGCTGTTTTTT TRBV25-1 - TRBJ2-2 TRBD1
CASTSDRGCFEQYF TGTGCCAGCACCTCGGACAGGGGGTGTTTCGAGCAGTACTTC TRBV6-7 - TRBJ2-7 TRBD1
CATSRSRSRQPQHF TGTGCCACCAGCAGATCCCGGTCCAGGCAGCCCCAGCATTTT TRBV15 - TRBJ1-5 -
CASSGGQTGGPTDTQYF TGTGCCAGTAGTGGGGGACAGACAGGGGGCCCCACAGATACGCAGTATTTT TRBV19 few TRBJ2-3 TRBD1
CASTEWAMNTEAFF TGCGCCAGCACCGAATGGGCCATGAACACTGAAGCTTTCTTT TRBV5-1 - TRBJ1-1 -
CASRTSGRSSYNEQFF TGTGCCAGCAGGACTAGCGGGAGGTCTTCCTACAATGAGCAGTTCTTC TRBV28 - TRBJ2-1 TRBD2